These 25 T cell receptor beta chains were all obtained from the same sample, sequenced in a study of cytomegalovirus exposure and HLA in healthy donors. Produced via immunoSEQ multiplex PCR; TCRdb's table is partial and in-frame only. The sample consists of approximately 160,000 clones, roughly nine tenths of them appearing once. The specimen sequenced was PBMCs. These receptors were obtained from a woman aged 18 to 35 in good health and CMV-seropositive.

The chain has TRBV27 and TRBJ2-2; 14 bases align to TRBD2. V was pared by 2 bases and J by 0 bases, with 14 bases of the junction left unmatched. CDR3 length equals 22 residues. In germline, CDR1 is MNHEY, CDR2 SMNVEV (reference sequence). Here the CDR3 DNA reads TGTGCCAGCAGTTTAACCGAGAACCCGACTAGCGGGAGGGCCGCGAACACCGGGGAGCTGTTTTTT. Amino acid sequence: CASSLTENPTSGRAANTGELFF.

CDR3: CSARGPYEQYF. For the CDR3, the DNA is TGCAGTGCTAGGGGGCCCTACGAGCAGTACTTC. The V gene is TRBV20-1, the J gene TRBJ2-7; D might be TRBD1 (5 bases). The CDR3 totals 11 residues. Germline lookup yields CDR1 DFQATT and CDR2 SNEGSKA (reference sequence). V was clipped by 3 bases and J by 2 bases, with 5 bases between them.

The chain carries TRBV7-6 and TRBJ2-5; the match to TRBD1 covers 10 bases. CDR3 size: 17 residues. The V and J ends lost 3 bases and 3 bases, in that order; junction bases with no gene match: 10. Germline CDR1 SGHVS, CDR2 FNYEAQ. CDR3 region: CASSFAVGGTGEETQYF. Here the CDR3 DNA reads TGTGCCAGCAGCTTCGCCGTCGGGGGGACAGGGGAAGAGACCCAGTACTTC. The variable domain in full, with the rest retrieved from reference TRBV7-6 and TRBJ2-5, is GAGVSQSPRYKVTKRGQDVALRCDPISGHVSLYWYRQALGQGPEFLTYFNYEAQQDKSGLPNDRFSAERPEGSISTLTIQRTEQRDSAMYRCASSFAVGGTGEETQYFGPGTRLLVL.

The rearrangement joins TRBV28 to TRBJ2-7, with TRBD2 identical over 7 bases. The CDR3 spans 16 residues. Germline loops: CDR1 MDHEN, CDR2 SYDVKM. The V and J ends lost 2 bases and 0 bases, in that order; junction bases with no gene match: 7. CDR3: CASSLAGLPYSYEQYF. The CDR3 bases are TGTGCCAGCAGTTTAGCGGGACTACCCTACTCCTACGAGCAGTACTTC.

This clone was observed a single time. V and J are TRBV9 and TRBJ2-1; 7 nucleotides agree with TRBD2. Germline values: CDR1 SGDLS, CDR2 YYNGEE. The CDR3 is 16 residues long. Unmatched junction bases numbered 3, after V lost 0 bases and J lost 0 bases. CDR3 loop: CASSVEGGGSYNEQFF. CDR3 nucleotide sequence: TGTGCCAGCAGCGTAGAGGGCGGGGGCTCCTACAATGAGCAGTTCTTC.

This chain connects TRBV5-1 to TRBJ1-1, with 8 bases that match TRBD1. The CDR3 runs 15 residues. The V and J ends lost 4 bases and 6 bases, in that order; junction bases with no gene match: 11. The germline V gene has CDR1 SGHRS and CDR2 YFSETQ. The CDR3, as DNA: TGCGCCAGCAGCCTAGGACAGGGTTTGATGGCTGAAGCTTTCTTT. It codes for CASSLGQGLMAEAFF. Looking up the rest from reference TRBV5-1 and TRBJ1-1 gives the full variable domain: KAGVTQTPRYLIKTRGQQVTLSCSPISGHRSVSWYQQTPGQGLQFLFEYFSETQRNKGNFPGRFSGRQFSNSRSEMNVSTLELGDSALYLCASSLGQGLMAEAFFGQGTRLTVV.

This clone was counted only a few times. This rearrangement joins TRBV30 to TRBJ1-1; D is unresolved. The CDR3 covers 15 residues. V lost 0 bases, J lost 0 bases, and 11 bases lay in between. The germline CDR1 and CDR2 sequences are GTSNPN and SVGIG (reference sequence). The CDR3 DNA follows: TGTGCCTGGAGTGTACAGAAGGTGATGAACACTGAAGCTTTCTTT. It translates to CAWSVQKVMNTEAFF.

The CDR3 bases are TGTGCCAGCAGCTTGACGGGGACAGACGTCGTGAATAATTCACCCCTCCACTTT. It translates to CASSLTGTDVVNNSPLHF. The chain combines TRBV5-5 with TRBJ1-6, with 7 bases aligning to TRBD1. V trimming: 1 base; J trimming: 5 bases; junction bases outside the gene matches: 12. The CDR3 is made up of 18 amino acids. Germline V gene sequence: CDR1 SGHKS, CDR2 YYEKEE (reference sequence).

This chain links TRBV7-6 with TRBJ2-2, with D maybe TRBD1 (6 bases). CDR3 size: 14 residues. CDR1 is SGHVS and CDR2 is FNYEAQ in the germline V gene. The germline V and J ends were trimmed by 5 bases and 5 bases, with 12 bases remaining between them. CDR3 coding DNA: TGTGCCAGCAGCCCGAGAGGACAGACCGGGGAGCTGTTTTTT. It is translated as CASSPRGQTGELFF.

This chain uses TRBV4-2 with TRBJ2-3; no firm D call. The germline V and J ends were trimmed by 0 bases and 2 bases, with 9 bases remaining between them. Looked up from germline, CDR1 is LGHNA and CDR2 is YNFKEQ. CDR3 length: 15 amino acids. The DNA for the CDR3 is TGTGCCAGCAGCCAAGATCTACCACCCACAGATACGCAGTATTTT. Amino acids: CASSQDLPPTDTQYF.

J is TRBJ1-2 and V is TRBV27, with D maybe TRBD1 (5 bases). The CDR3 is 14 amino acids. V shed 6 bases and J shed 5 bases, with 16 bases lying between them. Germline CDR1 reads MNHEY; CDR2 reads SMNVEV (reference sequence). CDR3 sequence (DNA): TGTGCCAGCAGCCCCGGGGCGGGGGTGTATGGCTACACCTTC. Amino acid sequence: CASSPGAGVYGYTF.

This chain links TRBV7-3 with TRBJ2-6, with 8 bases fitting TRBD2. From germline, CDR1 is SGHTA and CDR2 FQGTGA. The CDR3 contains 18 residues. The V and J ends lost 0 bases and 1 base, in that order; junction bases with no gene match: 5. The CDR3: CASSLTGSGASGANVLTF. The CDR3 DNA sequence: TGTGCCAGCAGCTTAACGGGTAGCGGGGCGTCTGGGGCCAACGTCCTGACTTTC. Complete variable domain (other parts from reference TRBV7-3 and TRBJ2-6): GAGVSQTPSNKVTEKGKYVELRCDPISGHTALYWYRQSLGQGPEFLIYFQGTGAADDSGLPNDRFFAVRPEGSVSTLKIQRTERGDSAVYLCASSLTGSGASGANVLTFGAGSRLTVL.

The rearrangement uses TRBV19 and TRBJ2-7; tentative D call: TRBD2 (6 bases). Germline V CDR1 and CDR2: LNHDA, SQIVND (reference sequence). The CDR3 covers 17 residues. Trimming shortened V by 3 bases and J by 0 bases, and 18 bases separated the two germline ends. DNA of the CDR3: TGTGCCAGTAGTATGCGCCAGGAGGGGACGAGCTCCTACGAGCAGTACTTC. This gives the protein CASSMRQEGTSSYEQYF.

The CDR3 loop is CASSWAGNTEAFF. In DNA form, the CDR3 reads TGTGCCAGCAGCTGGGCAGGCAACACTGAAGCTTTCTTT. The chain uses TRBV13 and TRBJ1-1; D is unclear. Germline assignment: CDR1 PRHDT and CDR2 FYEKMQ (reference sequence). The CDR3 consists of 13 residues. V lost 4 bases to trimming and J lost 2 bases, with 8 bases between them.

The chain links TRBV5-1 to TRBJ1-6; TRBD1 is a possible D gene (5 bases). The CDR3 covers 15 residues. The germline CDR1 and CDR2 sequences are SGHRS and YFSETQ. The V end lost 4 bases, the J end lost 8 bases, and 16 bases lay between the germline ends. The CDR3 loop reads CASSKMQGIDSPLHF. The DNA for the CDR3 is TGCGCCAGCAGCAAAATGCAGGGTATAGATTCACCCCTCCACTTT.

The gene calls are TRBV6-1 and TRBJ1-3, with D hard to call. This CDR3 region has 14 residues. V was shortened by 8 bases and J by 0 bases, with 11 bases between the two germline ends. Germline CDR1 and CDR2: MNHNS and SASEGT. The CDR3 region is CASSQVRSGNTIYF. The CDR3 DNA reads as TGTGCCAGCTCCCAGGTCCGCTCTGGAAACACCATATATTTT.

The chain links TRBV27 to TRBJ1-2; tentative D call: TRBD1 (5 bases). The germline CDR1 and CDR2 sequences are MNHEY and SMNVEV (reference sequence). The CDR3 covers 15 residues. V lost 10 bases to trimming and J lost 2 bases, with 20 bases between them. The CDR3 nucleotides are TGTGCCACCGCGCCAGGGCAGCTGGCCAACTATGGCTACACCTTC. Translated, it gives CATAPGQLANYGYTF.

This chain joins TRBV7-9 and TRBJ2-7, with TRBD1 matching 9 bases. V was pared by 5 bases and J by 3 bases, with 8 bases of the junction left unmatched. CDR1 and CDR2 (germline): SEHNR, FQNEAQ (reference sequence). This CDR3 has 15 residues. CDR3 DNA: TGTGCCAGCAGCCGAAACAGGGGGCTTGGCTACGAGCAGTACTTC. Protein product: CASSRNRGLGYEQYF.

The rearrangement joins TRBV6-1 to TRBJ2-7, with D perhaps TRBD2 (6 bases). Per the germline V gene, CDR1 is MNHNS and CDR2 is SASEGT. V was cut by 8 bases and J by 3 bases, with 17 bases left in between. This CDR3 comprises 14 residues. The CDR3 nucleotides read TGTGCCAGCGCCATTGCGGGGACCCTCTACGAGCAGTACTTC. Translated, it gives CASAIAGTLYEQYF.

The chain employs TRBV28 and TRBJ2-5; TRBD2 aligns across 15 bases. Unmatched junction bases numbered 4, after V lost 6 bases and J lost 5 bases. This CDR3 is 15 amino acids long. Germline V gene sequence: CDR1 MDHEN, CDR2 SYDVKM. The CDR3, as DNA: TGTGCCAGCAGACGGACTAGCGGGAGGGTGGAGACCCAGTACTTC. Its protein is CASRRTSGRVETQYF.

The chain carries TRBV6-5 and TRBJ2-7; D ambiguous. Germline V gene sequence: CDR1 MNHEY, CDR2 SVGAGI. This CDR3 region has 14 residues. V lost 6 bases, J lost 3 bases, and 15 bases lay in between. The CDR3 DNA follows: TGTGCCAGCAGCCGTACCCTTAGTAACTACGAGCAGTACTTC. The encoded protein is CASSRTLSNYEQYF.

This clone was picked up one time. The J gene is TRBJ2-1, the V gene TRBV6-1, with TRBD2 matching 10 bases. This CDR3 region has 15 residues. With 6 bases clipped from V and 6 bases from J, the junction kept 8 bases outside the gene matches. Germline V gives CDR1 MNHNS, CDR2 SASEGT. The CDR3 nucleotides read TGTGCCAGCAGCCGAACTAGCGGGACGGCCAATGAGCAGTTCTTC. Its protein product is CASSRTSGTANEQFF.

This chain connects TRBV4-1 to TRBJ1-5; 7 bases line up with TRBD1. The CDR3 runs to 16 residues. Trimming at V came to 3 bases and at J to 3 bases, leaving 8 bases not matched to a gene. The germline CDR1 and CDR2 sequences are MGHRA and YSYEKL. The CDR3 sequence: CASSHLPTGNNQPQHF. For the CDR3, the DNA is TGCGCCAGCAGCCACCTCCCGACAGGGAACAATCAGCCCCAGCATTTT.

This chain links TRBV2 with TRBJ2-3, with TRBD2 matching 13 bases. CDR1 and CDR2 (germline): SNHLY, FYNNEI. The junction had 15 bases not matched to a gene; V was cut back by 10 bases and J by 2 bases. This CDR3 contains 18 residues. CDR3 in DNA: TGTGCCACCGATTGGACTAGCGGGAGTTCTAGGAACACAGATACGCAGTATTTT. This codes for CATDWTSGSSRNTDTQYF.

The CDR3 nucleotides read TGTGCCAGCAGCTTTTGGGAGGGCCGGGGGCCCCAGCATTTT. Its protein product is CASSFWEGRGPQHF. The V and J genes are TRBV5-6 and TRBJ1-5; D gene ambiguous. V was trimmed by 2 bases and J by 9 bases, leaving 15 bases between them. This CDR3 is 14 amino acids long. In germline, CDR1 is SGHDT, CDR2 YYEEEE. The full variable domain, rest sourced from reference TRBV5-6 and TRBJ1-5, is DAGVTQSPTHLIKTRGQQVTLRCSPKSGHDTVSWYQQALGQGPQFIFQYYEEEERQRGNFPDRFSGHQFPNYSSELNVNALLLGDSALYLCASSFWEGRGPQHFGDGTRLSIL.